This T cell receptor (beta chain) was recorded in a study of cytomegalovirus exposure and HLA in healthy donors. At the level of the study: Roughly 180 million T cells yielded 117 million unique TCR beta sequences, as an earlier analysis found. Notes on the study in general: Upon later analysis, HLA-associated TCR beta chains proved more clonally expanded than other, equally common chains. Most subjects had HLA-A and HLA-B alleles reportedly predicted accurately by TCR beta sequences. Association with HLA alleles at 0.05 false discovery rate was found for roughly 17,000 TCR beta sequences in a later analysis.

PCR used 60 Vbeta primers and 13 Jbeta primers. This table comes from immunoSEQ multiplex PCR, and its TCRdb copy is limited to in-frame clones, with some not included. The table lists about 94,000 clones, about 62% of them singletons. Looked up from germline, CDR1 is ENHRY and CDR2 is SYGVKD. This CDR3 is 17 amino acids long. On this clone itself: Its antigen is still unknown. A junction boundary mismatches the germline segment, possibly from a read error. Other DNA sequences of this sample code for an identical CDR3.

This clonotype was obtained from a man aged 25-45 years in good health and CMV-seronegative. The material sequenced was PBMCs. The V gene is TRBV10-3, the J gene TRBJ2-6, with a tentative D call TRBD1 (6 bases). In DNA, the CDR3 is TGCGCCATCAAAGATCAGGGGCCAGCGACTGGGGCCAACGTCCTGACTTTC. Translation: CAIKDQGPATGANVLTF.